This entry lists 23 T cell receptor beta chains sequenced from one sample in a study of blood T cell repertoires in COVID-19. Repertoires were generated with immunoSEQ multiplex PCR, while TCRdb's copy carries only in-frame clones and drops some. In the table there are around 230,000 clones, approximately 85% of which are singletons. What was sequenced was peripheral blood. These receptors were taken from a man in his forties or fifties with COVID-19, enrolled during active disease.

The J gene is TRBJ2-7, the V gene TRBV7-8; 10 positions agree with TRBD1. V gave up 1 base and J gave up 2 bases; unmatched junction bases: 2. The germline gives CDR1 SGHVS, CDR2 FQNEAQ. The CDR3 has 15 residues. The CDR3, as DNA: TGTGCCAGCAGCTTAGGAGGACAGGGGGCCTACGAGCAGTACTTC. Its translation is CASSLGGQGAYEQYF.

The CDR3: CASIGREGGYTF. In nucleotides, the CDR3 is TGTGCCAGTATCGGCAGGGAGGGCGGCTACACCTTC. J is TRBJ1-2 and V is TRBV19, with D maybe TRBD1 (5 bases). Trimming cost V 7 bases and J 8 bases, with 14 bases left between them. Germline V gene lookup returns CDR1 LNHDA and CDR2 SQIVND (reference sequence). This CDR3 comprises 12 residues.

V usage is TRBV15 and J usage is TRBJ2-7, with TRBD1 matching 7 bases. V shed 1 base, J shed 2 bases, and the junction held 2 bases outside the gene matches. This CDR3 has 14 residues. CDR1 and CDR2 from the germline V gene are LNHNV and YYDKDF (reference sequence). The CDR3, as DNA: TGTGCCACCAGCAGAGGACAGGGAGCCTACGAGCAGTACTTC. It codes for CATSRGQGAYEQYF.

The DNA of the CDR3 is TGTGCCAGCAGCGCATCAACAGGAGCCTCTGGAAACACCATATATTTT. It encodes CASSASTGASGNTIYF. This rearrangement joins TRBV9 to TRBJ1-3; tentatively, D is TRBD1 (5 bases). Trimming stripped 3 bases from V and 0 bases from J, with 13 bases between. The CDR3 has 16 amino acids. Germline CDR1 and CDR2: SGDLS and YYNGEE.

J is TRBJ2-7 and V is TRBV6-5; TRBD2 might be the D (6 bases). The CDR3 length is 15 residues. Trimming shortened V by 6 bases and J by 0 bases, and 15 bases separated the two germline ends. In germline, CDR1 is MNHEY, CDR2 SVGAGI. In DNA form, the CDR3 reads TGTGCCAGCAGGCCCGAGGCTAGCGACTCCTACGAGCAGTACTTC. Amino acids: CASRPEASDSYEQYF.

The chain couples TRBV4-2 to TRBJ1-1; D is possibly TRBD1 (5 bases). Trimming took 1 base from V and 4 from J, leaving 13 bases between them. Per germline, CDR1 LGHNA and CDR2 YNFKEQ. This CDR3 region has 15 residues. CDR3 nucleotides: TGTGCCAGCAGCCAAGCGTCGCTGGGGGGCACTGAAGCTTTCTTT. Its translation is CASSQASLGGTEAFF.

The rearrangement links TRBV28 to TRBJ1-1; a possible D gene is TRBD1 (6 bases). Germline CDR1 reads MDHEN; CDR2 reads SYDVKM. The germline V and J ends were trimmed by 4 bases and 0 bases, with 9 bases remaining between them. This CDR3 region has 14 residues. The CDR3 sequence is CASSSTGLNTEAFF. CDR3 sequence (DNA): TGTGCCAGCAGTTCGACAGGACTGAACACTGAAGCTTTCTTT.

The chain links TRBV29-1 to TRBJ2-7, with TRBD1 matching over 9 bases. Germline CDR1 is SQVTM and CDR2 is ANQGSEA. V gave up 6 bases and J gave up 7 bases; unmatched junction bases: 10. The CDR3 covers 13 residues. The CDR3 here is CSVQSGQGREQYF. CDR3 bases: TGCAGCGTCCAGTCCGGACAGGGGAGGGAGCAGTACTTC.

In its sample, this clone was seen once. The chain has TRBV30 and TRBJ1-6; 7 nucleotides match TRBD1. CDR3 length equals 19 residues. Losses at the gene ends were 0 bases for V and 5 bases for J; bases not matched to a gene: 16. From germline, CDR1 is GTSNPN and CDR2 SVGIG (reference sequence). The CDR3 coding sequence is TGTGCCTGGAGTGTACTGGGCAGGGGGGTTGTGGTCGATAATTCACCCCTCCACTTT. Translating gives CAWSVLGRGVVVDNSPLHF.

J is TRBJ2-5 and V is TRBV7-8; 7 bases map to TRBD1. The V and J ends lost 5 bases and 0 bases, in that order; junction bases with no gene match: 6. The CDR3 runs to 15 residues. CDR1 is SGHVS and CDR2 is FQNEAQ in the germline V gene. The CDR3 loop reads CASSTTTGYQETQYF. The CDR3 nucleotides are TGTGCCAGCAGCACTACGACAGGGTACCAAGAGACCCAGTACTTC.

V gene TRBV7-9 combines with J gene TRBJ2-7; possibly TRBD2 for D (6 bases). Trimming left V 2 bases short and J 7 bases short, with 24 bases between. CDR3 size: 17 residues. Germline V CDR1 and CDR2: SEHNR, FQNEAQ (reference sequence). CDR3 sequence (DNA): TGTGCCAGCAGCTTACCCCACAGGAGTAGCGGCCAAGGAGAGCAGTACTTC. Amino acid sequence: CASSLPHRSSGQGEQYF.

The chain links TRBV10-3 to TRBJ1-6; D perhaps matches TRBD1 (5 bases). V gave up 10 bases and J gave up 8 bases, with 15 bases separating them. Germline V gene sequence: CDR1 ENHRY, CDR2 SYGVKD. CDR3 size: 13 residues. The CDR3 sequence is CANRRGGDSPLHF. The CDR3 DNA reads as TGTGCCAACCGTAGGGGTGGGGATTCACCCCTCCACTTT.

The chain uses TRBV4-2 and TRBJ1-3; a weak D match, TRBD1 (5 bases). The germline gives CDR1 LGHNA, CDR2 YNFKEQ. The CDR3 is made up of 15 amino acids. Trimming pared 4 bases from V and 2 bases from J, leaving 12 bases between. CDR3 sequence: CASSPLRGTGNTIYF. In DNA, the CDR3 is TGTGCCAGCAGCCCACTTCGGGGGACTGGAAACACCATATATTTT.

CDR3 protein: CASSQSTGGGEKLFF. The CDR3, as DNA: TGTGCCAGCAGCCAATCGACAGGGGGAGGTGAAAAACTGTTTTTT. The chain uses TRBV3-1 (or the pseudogene TRBV3-2) and TRBJ1-4; 9 bases map to TRBD1. The CDR3 extends over 15 amino acids. Germline CDR1 and CDR2: LGHDT and YNNKEL (reference sequence). The V and J ends lost 2 bases and 7 bases, in that order; junction bases with no gene match: 5.

This clone has a single count. The chain employs TRBV4-1 and TRBJ2-7; maybe TRBD1 (8 bases). From germline, CDR1 is MGHRA and CDR2 YSYEKL. The CDR3 has 16 amino acids. Trimming shortened V by 2 bases and J by 0 bases, and 14 bases separated the two germline ends. The DNA for the CDR3 is TGCGCCAGCAGCCAACGTCACAGGGGGGGCTCCTACGAGCAGTACTTC. This sequence encodes CASSQRHRGGSYEQYF.

The chain links TRBV29-1 to TRBJ2-7; perhaps TRBD1 as D (6 bases). The V gene's germline CDR1 is SQVTM and CDR2 ANQGSEA. This CDR3 comprises 17 residues. Trimming removed 4 bases from V and 0 bases from J, with 22 bases in between. As DNA, the CDR3 is TGCAGCGTTGGGGGACGGGTGGACCAACAGGGCTCCTACGAGCAGTACTTC. This codes for CSVGGRVDQQGSYEQYF.

The V gene is TRBV9, the J gene TRBJ2-7, with D perhaps matching TRBD2 (5 bases). Trimming pared 10 bases from V and 4 bases from J, leaving 9 bases between. This CDR3 comprises 10 residues. CDR1 and CDR2 (germline): SGDLS, YYNGEE. As DNA, the CDR3 is TGTGCCCCCGGGGTGTACGAGCAGTACTTC. As protein: CAPGVYEQYF.

This chain joins TRBV24-1 and TRBJ2-7, with D perhaps matching TRBD1 (5 bases). Germline CDR1 and CDR2: KGHDR and SFDVKD. CDR3 length equals 13 residues. The V end was cut by 4 bases, the J end by 5 bases, with 11 bases between. The CDR3 DNA reads TGTGCCACCAGTGACACCCCGACAGACGAGCAGTACTTC. Amino acid sequence: CATSDTPTDEQYF.

The rearrangement uses TRBV5-5 and TRBJ1-1, with D perhaps matching TRBD1 (5 bases). Trimming pared 0 bases from V and 6 bases from J, leaving 18 bases between. Germline assignment: CDR1 SGHKS and CDR2 YYEKEE (reference sequence). The CDR3 loop spans 16 amino acids. For the CDR3, the DNA is TGTGCCAGCAGCTTGGGAATATCGGGGGGGTCCGCTGAAGCTTTCTTT. The encoded protein is CASSLGISGGSAEAFF.

V is TRBV2 and J is TRBJ1-1; D remains unclear. From germline, CDR1 is SNHLY and CDR2 FYNNEI. CDR3 size: 14 residues. With 3 bases removed from V and 5 bases from J, the gap between germline ends came to 13 bases. In nucleotides, the CDR3 is TGTGCCAGCAGTGATCGGGTTGTTAAAACTGAAGCTTTCTTT. Encoded protein: CASSDRVVKTEAFF.

The rearrangement uses TRBV28 and TRBJ1-2; 7 nucleotides align to TRBD1. In germline, CDR1 is MDHEN, CDR2 SYDVKM. This CDR3 has 18 amino acids. V dropped 4 bases and J dropped 1; count of bases not matched to a gene: 15. Here the CDR3 reads CASSSSSPPGGHNYGYTF. The CDR3 nucleotides read TGTGCCAGCAGTTCCAGTTCACCCCCAGGGGGGCATAACTATGGCTACACCTTC.

This clone appeared a few times. The chain has TRBV5-6 and TRBJ2-7, with TRBD2 identical over 9 bases. V shed 2 bases and J 4 bases; nucleotides not matched to a gene: 10. Germline CDR1 reads SGHDT; CDR2 reads YYEEEE. CDR3 length: 16 residues. The chain's CDR3 is CASSFSPSGGLYEQYF. CDR3 bases: TGTGCCAGCAGCTTCTCTCCCAGCGGGGGGCTGTACGAGCAGTACTTC.

This clone was counted a few times. The gene calls are TRBV30 and TRBJ1-4, with TRBD1 matching 10 bases. The junction had 7 bases not matched to a gene; V was cut back by 2 bases and J by 7 bases. This CDR3 region has 15 residues. The germline CDR1 and CDR2 sequences are GTSNPN and SVGIG (reference sequence). In nucleotides, the CDR3 is TGTGCCTGGAGTAATGAGAGGACAGGGGGTGAAAAACTGTTTTTT. This gives the protein CAWSNERTGGEKLFF.